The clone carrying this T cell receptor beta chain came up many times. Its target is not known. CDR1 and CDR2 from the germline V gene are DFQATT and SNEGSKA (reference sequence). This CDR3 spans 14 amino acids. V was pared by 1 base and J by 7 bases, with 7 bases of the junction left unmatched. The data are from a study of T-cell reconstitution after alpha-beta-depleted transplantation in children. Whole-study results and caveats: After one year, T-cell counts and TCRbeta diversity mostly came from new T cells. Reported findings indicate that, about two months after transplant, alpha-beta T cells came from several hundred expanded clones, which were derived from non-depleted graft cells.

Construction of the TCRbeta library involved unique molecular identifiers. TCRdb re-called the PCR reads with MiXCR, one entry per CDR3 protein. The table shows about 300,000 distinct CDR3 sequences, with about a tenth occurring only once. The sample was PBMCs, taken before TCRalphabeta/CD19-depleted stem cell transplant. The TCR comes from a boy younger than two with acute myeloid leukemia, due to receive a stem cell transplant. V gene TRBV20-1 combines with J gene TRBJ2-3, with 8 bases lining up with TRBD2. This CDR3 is CSARAGGGSNTQYF. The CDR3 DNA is TGCAGTGCTAGAGCCGGGGGGGGGTCAAATACGCAGTATTTT.